This T cell receptor (beta chain) is drawn from a study of persistence of HIV-infected CD4 T cells. Study-wide background: Donors were ART-treated; their CMV- and Gag-responding CD4+ T cells were isolated. Study-wide results and limits: CMV- and Gag-responding cells had lower TCRbeta richness than CD3/CD28-responding cells. The rare CMV-responding cells with HIV-1 proviruses were not separately TCR-sequenced.

Turning to this clone: Its matching antigen is unknown.

Overlapping HIV-1 Gag 15-mer peptides at roughly 1 ug per peptide per mL were used. Sorted nonresponding memory CD4+ T cells were CD40L-negative, CD69-negative, CD45RO-high. PBMCs were depleted of CD8+ T cells before stimulation. There are 16 residues in the CDR3. The ends were cut back, 0 bases at V and 0 bases at J, with 9 bases in the middle. Germline loops: CDR1 MNHEY, CDR2 SMNVEV (reference sequence). The immunoSEQ assay was version 4, run in survey mode. Assay used: immunoSEQ multiplex PCR; TCRdb lists only in-frame clones, some missing. The sample comprises around 35,000 clones, 75% to 85% of which are singletons, and 0.97% rests with the top ten.

The origin of this receptor is an adult with HIV. The donor label of this sample is uncertain. This chain joins TRBV27 and TRBJ1-3; a weak D match, TRBD1 (5 bases). The sample here was cultured CD4+ T cells from PBMCs, taken from a patient who received antiretroviral therapy. In DNA, the CDR3 is TGTGCCAGCAGTTTATCAGGGACTTTCTCTGGAAACACCATATATTTT. The encoded protein is CASSLSGTFSGNTIYF.